This T cell receptor beta chain stems from a study of blood T cell repertoires in COVID-19. Source study methods: Estimated nucleated cell counts came from reference gene primer amplification. The method was immunoSEQ multiplex PCR; TCRdb's version includes in-frame clones alone and lacks a portion of them. V and J calls and clone size are as listed in that table; D and trimming were resolved from the DNA. The sample lists approximately 220,000 clones; 80% to 90% were seen once. This CDR3 spans 16 amino acids. V was cut by 2 bases and J by 3 bases, with 12 bases left in between. Germline V gives CDR1 SGDLS, CDR2 YYNGEE. Before being deemed recovered, Cohort 3 donors had two negative PCRs, clearance, or symptom resolution.

Sequences were obtained from PBMCs or T cells enriched from blood (not recorded which). This chain uses TRBV9 with TRBJ1-6, with D tentatively TRBD1 (6 bases). The clonotype was recovered from a man aged 30 to 45 who had recovered from COVID-19. CDR3 sequence reads: CASSVSGQLYNSPLHF. For the CDR3, the DNA is TGTGCCAGCAGCGTCTCAGGACAGCTCTATAATTCACCCCTCCACTTT.